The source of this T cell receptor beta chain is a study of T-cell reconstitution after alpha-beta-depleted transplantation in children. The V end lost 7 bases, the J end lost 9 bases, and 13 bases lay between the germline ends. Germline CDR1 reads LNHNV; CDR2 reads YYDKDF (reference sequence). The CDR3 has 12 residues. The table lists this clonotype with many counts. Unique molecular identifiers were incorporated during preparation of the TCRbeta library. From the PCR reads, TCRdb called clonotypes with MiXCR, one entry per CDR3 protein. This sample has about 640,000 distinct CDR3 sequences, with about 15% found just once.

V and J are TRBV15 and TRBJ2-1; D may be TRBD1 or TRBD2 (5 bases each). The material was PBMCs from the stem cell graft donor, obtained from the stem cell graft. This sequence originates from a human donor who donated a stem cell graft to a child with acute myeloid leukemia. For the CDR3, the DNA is TGTGCCACCACCGAAGCTGGGGGTGAGCAGTTCTTC. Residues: CATTEAGGEQFF.